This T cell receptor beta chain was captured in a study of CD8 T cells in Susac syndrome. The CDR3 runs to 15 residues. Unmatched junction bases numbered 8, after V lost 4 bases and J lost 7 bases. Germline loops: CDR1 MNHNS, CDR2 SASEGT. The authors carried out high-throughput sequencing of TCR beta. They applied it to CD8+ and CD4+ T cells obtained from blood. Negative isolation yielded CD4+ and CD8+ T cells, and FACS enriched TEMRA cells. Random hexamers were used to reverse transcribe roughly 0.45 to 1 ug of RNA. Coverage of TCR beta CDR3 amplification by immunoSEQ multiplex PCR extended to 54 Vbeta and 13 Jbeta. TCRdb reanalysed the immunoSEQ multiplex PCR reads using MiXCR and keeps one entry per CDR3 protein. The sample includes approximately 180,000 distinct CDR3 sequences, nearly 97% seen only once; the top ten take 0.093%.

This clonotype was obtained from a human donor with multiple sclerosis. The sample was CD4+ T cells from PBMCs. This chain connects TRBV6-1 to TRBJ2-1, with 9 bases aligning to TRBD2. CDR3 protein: CASSVGTSLGNEQFF. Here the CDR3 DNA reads TGTGCCAGCAGTGTCGGGACTAGCCTTGGTAATGAGCAGTTCTTC.